Listed below are T cell receptor beta chains from one sample, sequenced in a study of blood T cells in healthy people across ages. MiXCR was run by TCRdb on the 5' RACE reads, yielding one entry per CDR3 protein. The table records 630,000 or so distinct CDR3 sequences, approximately 30% of them present only once. The specimen sequenced was blood. The receptor source for this set is an elderly woman in good health. CDR3s include the opening cysteine and the closing phenylalanine or tryptophan. The order of the fields is CDR3 protein, V gene, J gene, CDR3 length.

CDR3 protein: CASSDQWGNQPQHF
V gene: TRBV6-1
J gene: TRBJ1-5
CDR3 length: 14

CDR3 protein: CSARDTGGRSNEKLFF
V gene: TRBV20-1
J gene: TRBJ1-4
CDR3 length: 16

CDR3 protein: CASSLSRLAGGGETQYF
V gene: TRBV7-6
J gene: NA
CDR3 length: 17

CDR3 protein: CASSPPGTHVGNEQFF
V gene: TRBV18
J gene: TRBJ2-1
CDR3 length: 16

CDR3 protein: CASSLVTVNEQYF
V gene: TRBV7-9
J gene: TRBJ2-7
CDR3 length: 13

CDR3 protein: CASSGDNWGGTQYF
V gene: TRBV7-3
J gene: TRBJ2-3
CDR3 length: 14

CDR3 protein: CSSGAIGGGNTEAFF
V gene: TRBV29-1
J gene: TRBJ1-1
CDR3 length: 15

CDR3 protein: CASSYGQGQYF
V gene: TRBV6-6
J gene: TRBJ2-4
CDR3 length: 11

CDR3 protein: CASSYSPVSGANVLTF
V gene: TRBV6-5
J gene: TRBJ2-6
CDR3 length: 16

CDR3 protein: CASSLFSSGGNEQFF
V gene: TRBV5-1
J gene: TRBJ2-1
CDR3 length: 15

CDR3 protein: CSARTTGGNSNQPQHF
V gene: TRBV20-1
J gene: TRBJ1-5
CDR3 length: 16

CDR3 protein: CASSFTGYGYTF
V gene: TRBV12-3/TRBV12-4
J gene: TRBJ1-2
CDR3 length: 12

CDR3 protein: CASSQDPRQGSYEQYF
V gene: TRBV4-3
J gene: TRBJ2-7
CDR3 length: 16

CDR3 protein: CASSRSRTASYNEQFF
V gene: TRBV18
J gene: TRBJ2-1
CDR3 length: 16

CDR3 protein: CASSQAGSLVGRFSYNEQFF
V gene: TRBV4-2
J gene: TRBJ2-1
CDR3 length: 20

CDR3 protein: CASSFVHLTNTEAFF
V gene: TRBV28
J gene: TRBJ1-1
CDR3 length: 15

CDR3 protein: CASSLSFQETQYF
V gene: TRBV7-2
J gene: TRBJ2-5
CDR3 length: 13

CDR3 protein: CASRGGQGTVNQPQHF
V gene: TRBV12-3/TRBV12-4
J gene: TRBJ1-5
CDR3 length: 16

CDR3 protein: CASSHGVSSLMNTEAFF
V gene: TRBV14
J gene: TRBJ1-1
CDR3 length: 17

CDR3 protein: CASSGARGTQYF
V gene: TRBV2
J gene: TRBJ2-3
CDR3 length: 12

CDR3 protein: CASSLNGQGTNEKLFF
V gene: TRBV13
J gene: TRBJ1-4
CDR3 length: 16

CDR3 protein: CASSLGSGGNQPQHF
V gene: TRBV5-1
J gene: TRBJ1-5
CDR3 length: 15

CDR3 protein: CASSQDWVLQQYF
V gene: TRBV4-1
J gene: TRBJ2-7
CDR3 length: 13

CDR3 protein: CSVVGQGPNQPQHF
V gene: TRBV29-1
J gene: TRBJ1-5
CDR3 length: 14

CDR3 protein: CVSRRQGTYEQYF
V gene: TRBV18
J gene: TRBJ2-7
CDR3 length: 13

CDR3 protein: CASSSGLAGGNTQYF
V gene: TRBV7-2
J gene: TRBJ2-3
CDR3 length: 15

CDR3 protein: CASSELAGGDEQFF
V gene: TRBV6-1
J gene: TRBJ2-1
CDR3 length: 14

CDR3 protein: CASSPYLSDTQYF
V gene: TRBV7-9
J gene: TRBJ2-3
CDR3 length: 13

CDR3 protein: CASTQTGSGTEAFF
V gene: TRBV6-2/TRBV6-3
J gene: TRBJ1-1
CDR3 length: 14

CDR3 protein: CASSPWTGWDGRTQYF
V gene: TRBV9
J gene: TRBJ2-3
CDR3 length: 16

CDR3 protein: CASRGGDGIFYGYTF
V gene: TRBV12-3/TRBV12-4
J gene: TRBJ1-2
CDR3 length: 15

CDR3 protein: CASSLRDRGNYGYTF
V gene: TRBV27
J gene: TRBJ1-2
CDR3 length: 15

CDR3 protein: CASSRESVRDTRGQYF
V gene: TRBV18
J gene: TRBJ2-7
CDR3 length: 16

CDR3 protein: CATSETGTYLYNEQFF
V gene: TRBV24-1
J gene: TRBJ2-1
CDR3 length: 16

CDR3 protein: CASSVGASLGTEAFF
V gene: TRBV9
J gene: TRBJ1-1
CDR3 length: 15

CDR3 protein: CVSSYLTPVNSPLHF
V gene: TRBV27
J gene: TRBJ1-6
CDR3 length: 15

CDR3 protein: CASSSVRTTDTQYF
V gene: TRBV27
J gene: TRBJ2-3
CDR3 length: 14

CDR3 protein: CSASQAGSGTDTQYF
V gene: TRBV20-1
J gene: TRBJ2-3
CDR3 length: 15

CDR3 protein: CASIKTGDYGYTF
V gene: TRBV6-1
J gene: TRBJ1-2
CDR3 length: 13

CDR3 protein: CASSWTSGGAGEQFF
V gene: TRBV7-2
J gene: TRBJ2-1
CDR3 length: 15

CDR3 protein: CSARVLAFDSPLHF
V gene: TRBV20-1
J gene: TRBJ1-6
CDR3 length: 14

CDR3 protein: CASSLGPGQGQEPQHF
V gene: TRBV5-1
J gene: TRBJ1-5
CDR3 length: 16

CDR3 protein: CASSLDTVESHYGYTF
V gene: TRBV7-9
J gene: TRBJ1-2
CDR3 length: 16

CDR3 protein: CASSLGGFSSYEQYF
V gene: TRBV5-1
J gene: TRBJ2-7
CDR3 length: 15

CDR3 protein: CAGSLMRYEQCF
V gene: TRBV5-1
J gene: TRBJ2-1
CDR3 length: 12

CDR3 protein: CASSRQGEVSYNEQFF
V gene: TRBV19
J gene: TRBJ2-1
CDR3 length: 16

CDR3 protein: CASSSSLPRAHEQYF
V gene: TRBV5-1
J gene: TRBJ2-7
CDR3 length: 15

CDR3 protein: CASSLRGGTHYGYTF
V gene: TRBV7-2
J gene: TRBJ1-2
CDR3 length: 15

CDR3 protein: CASSPRARSSGANVLTF
V gene: TRBV7-3
J gene: TRBJ2-6
CDR3 length: 17

CDR3 protein: CTGSRPSYNEQFF
V gene: TRBV20-1
J gene: TRBJ2-1
CDR3 length: 13

CDR3 protein: CASSLRTTDTQYF
V gene: TRBV27
J gene: TRBJ2-3
CDR3 length: 13

CDR3 protein: CASSPRRVMNTGELFF
V gene: TRBV11-2
J gene: TRBJ2-2
CDR3 length: 16

CDR3 protein: CASSARLIQGVEETQYF
V gene: TRBV6-6
J gene: TRBJ2-5
CDR3 length: 17

CDR3 protein: CSVKDSVQETQYF
V gene: TRBV29-1
J gene: TRBJ2-5
CDR3 length: 13

CDR3 protein: CASSARDRETDTQYF
V gene: TRBV9
J gene: TRBJ2-3
CDR3 length: 15

CDR3 protein: CASNLPGRSPYGYTF
V gene: TRBV6-2/TRBV6-3
J gene: TRBJ1-2
CDR3 length: 15

CDR3 protein: CASSLALAVNEQFF
V gene: TRBV5-1
J gene: TRBJ2-1
CDR3 length: 14

CDR3 protein: CASSDDGLRTDTQYF
V gene: TRBV6-1
J gene: TRBJ2-3
CDR3 length: 15

CDR3 protein: CASRRTGSADTQYF
V gene: TRBV12-3/TRBV12-4
J gene: TRBJ2-3
CDR3 length: 14